The 15 T cell receptor beta chains listed next were all sequenced from one sample in a study of chemoradiotherapy in HPV16-positive cancers. Data came from immunoSEQ multiplex PCR; TCRdb stores just in-frame clones and leaves some out. The sample carries 30,000 to 50,000 clones, 75% to 85% recorded once. The sample here was blood, taken from a patient who underwent chemoradiotherapy. The receptor source for this set is a human donor with HPV-associated anogenital cancer.

As DNA, the CDR3 is TGCGCCAGCAGCCAACCCGACAGGCCCACTGAAGCTTTCTTT. Protein product: CASSQPDRPTEAFF. The chain employs TRBV4-3 and TRBJ1-1; maybe TRBD1 (6 bases). Trimming left V 2 bases short and J 4 bases short, with 11 bases between. Looked up from germline, CDR1 is LGHNA and CDR2 is YSLEER. This CDR3 region has 14 residues.

The genes are TRBV18 and TRBJ1-1, with 9 bases that match TRBD1. Trimming cost V 2 bases and J 1 base; bases outside gene matches: 8. The germline V gene has CDR1 KGHSH and CDR2 LQKENI. The CDR3 is 17 amino acids. The CDR3 loop is CASSPTYRQGGNTEAFF. The DNA of the CDR3 is TGTGCCAGCTCACCAACCTATAGACAGGGGGGGAACACTGAAGCTTTCTTT.

The CDR3 DNA sequence: TGTGCCAGCAGCTCGACAGGGTCTGAAGCTTTCTTT. It specifies CASSSTGSEAFF. V usage is TRBV11-3 and J usage is TRBJ1-1; 7 bases map to TRBD1. J was trimmed by 6 bases and V by 4 bases; bases with no gene match: 2. CDR3 length: 12 amino acids. Germline V gene lookup returns CDR1 SGHNT and CDR2 YENEEA.

The gene calls are TRBV5-1 and TRBJ2-3; TRBD1 might be the D (5 bases). Trimming took 1 base from V and 3 from J, leaving 6 bases between them. This CDR3 comprises 13 residues. Germline V gene lookup returns CDR1 SGHRS and CDR2 YFSETQ. The chain's CDR3 is CASSLSGTDTQYF. The CDR3 region has the DNA TGCGCCAGCAGCTTGTCAGGGACAGATACGCAGTATTTT. The variable domain in full, with the rest retrieved from reference TRBV5-1 and TRBJ2-3, is KAGVTQTPRYLIKTRGQQVTLSCSPISGHRSVSWYQQTPGQGLQFLFEYFSETQRNKGNFPGRFSGRQFSNSRSEMNVSTLELGDSALYLCASSLSGTDTQYFGPGTRLTVL.

This chain connects TRBV4-1 to TRBJ2-7, with 9 bases identical to TRBD1. This CDR3 has 16 amino acids. Germline values: CDR1 MGHRA, CDR2 YSYEKL. Trimming took 2 bases from V and 0 from J; bases not matched to a gene: 5. The CDR3 loop is CASSQWTGVSSYEQYF. DNA of the CDR3: TGCGCCAGCAGCCAATGGACAGGGGTAAGCTCCTACGAGCAGTACTTC.

The chain employs TRBV27 and TRBJ2-7; the D is unclear. The CDR3 sequence is 18 residues long. CDR1 is MNHEY and CDR2 is SMNVEV in the germline V gene (reference sequence). Trimming removed 4 bases at V and 2 bases at J, with 24 bases between. The CDR3 sequence is CASSSLVGSLRRPYEQYF. The CDR3 nucleotides read TGTGCCAGCAGTTCCCTTGTGGGAAGCTTGAGGCGGCCCTACGAGCAGTACTTC.

The V gene is TRBV28, the J gene TRBJ2-3; 7 nucleotides match TRBD2. The CDR3 extends over 16 amino acids. V shed 3 bases, J shed 7 bases, and the junction held 13 bases outside the gene matches. Looked up from germline, CDR1 is MDHEN and CDR2 is SYDVKM. DNA of the CDR3: TGTGCCAGCAGTTTTAACTCAGGGCCGAGCGGGAATACGCAGTATTTT. Translating gives CASSFNSGPSGNTQYF. The full variable domain, with the rest looked up from reference TRBV28 and TRBJ2-3, is DVKVTQSSRYLVKRTGEKVFLECVQDMDHENMFWYRQDPGLGLRLIYFSYDVKMKEKGDIPEGYSVSREKKERFSLILESASTNQTSMYLCASSFNSGPSGNTQYFGPGTRLTVL.

The CDR3 sequence: CALRAGAEAFF. The CDR3 DNA sequence: TGTGCCCTCAGGGCGGGGGCTGAAGCTTTCTTT. The rearrangement joins TRBV7-2 to TRBJ1-1, with a possible D match to TRBD1 (5 bases). Trimming took 11 bases from V and 6 from J, leaving 13 bases between them. The CDR3 is 11 amino acids. Germline CDR1 is SGHTA and CDR2 is FQGNSA. The full variable domain, in which reference TRBV7-2 and TRBJ1-1 provide the parts outside the CDR3, is GAGVSQSPSNKVTEKGKDVELRCDPISGHTALYWYRQSLGQGLEFLIYFQGNSAPDKSGLPSDRFSAERTGGSVSTLTIQRTQQEDSAVYLCALRAGAEAFFGQGTRLTVV.

V usage is TRBV6-5 and J usage is TRBJ1-2; the match to TRBD1 covers 8 bases. Trimming cost V 1 base and J 6 bases; bases outside gene matches: 7. The CDR3 consists of 15 residues. The V gene's germline CDR1 is MNHEY and CDR2 SVGAGI. The CDR3 DNA follows: TGTGCCAGCAGTTACTATCAGGGGGCTAAGAATGGCTACACCTTC. Amino acid sequence: CASSYYQGAKNGYTF.

In this sample, this clone is medium-sized (0.01 to 0.1%). V usage is TRBV11-3 and J usage is TRBJ2-1; possibly TRBD2 for D (6 bases). Germline V lookup: CDR1 SGHNT, CDR2 YENEEA. There are 14 residues in the CDR3. The V end lost 5 bases, the J end lost 6 bases, and 14 bases lay between the germline ends. The CDR3: CASSLTPTSNEQFF. The CDR3 bases are TGTGCCAGCAGCCTAACCCCGACTAGCAATGAGCAGTTCTTC.

The chain couples TRBV11-2 to TRBJ2-1; no definite D call. V was cut by 3 bases and J by 0 bases, with 15 bases left in between. The CDR3 has 17 residues. CDR1 SGHAT and CDR2 FQNNGV come from the germline V gene. The CDR3 DNA reads TGTGCCAGCAGCTTGCTCGCGACGGTTAGCTCCTACAATGAGCAGTTCTTC. This translates into CASSLLATVSSYNEQFF.

This chain uses TRBV28 with TRBJ1-2; 9 nucleotides align to TRBD1. Germline lookup yields CDR1 MDHEN and CDR2 SYDVKM. The CDR3 is 15 amino acids. V dropped 6 bases and J dropped 5; count of bases not matched to a gene: 10. In nucleotides, the CDR3 is TGTGCCAGCAGACATGGGACAGGGTTAGGGTATGGCTACACCTTC. Its translation is CASRHGTGLGYGYTF.

V usage is TRBV4-1 and J usage is TRBJ2-3, with a weak D call TRBD2 (6 bases). CDR1 is MGHRA, CDR2 YSYEKL, per germline. V lost 1 base and J 3 bases, leaving 11 bases between the germline ends. The CDR3 has 15 amino acids. CDR3 DNA: TGCGCCAGCAGCCAAGTTAGCGGAGGTACAGATACGCAGTATTTT. This gives the protein CASSQVSGGTDTQYF.

The chain couples TRBV5-1 to TRBJ2-5, with D maybe TRBD2 (5 bases). The length of the CDR3 is 12 residues. Germline V lookup: CDR1 SGHRS, CDR2 YFSETQ. Deletions cut 0 bases from V and 7 bases from J, with 7 bases between. The CDR3 region has the DNA TGCGCCAGCAGCTTGGCCGCGGGGACCCAGTACTTC. Its translation: CASSLAAGTQYF.

The rearrangement links TRBV18 to TRBJ1-5; D not resolved. Germline CDR1 is KGHSH and CDR2 is LQKENI. This CDR3 has 16 residues. V lost 2 bases to trimming and J lost 0 bases, with 11 bases between them. The CDR3 coding sequence is TGTGCCAGCTCACCAGTGGCAGAGACTAGCAATCAGCCCCAGCATTTT. It specifies CASSPVAETSNQPQHF.